These T cell receptor beta chains were read from a single sample in a study of T-cell memory formation after mild COVID-19. TCRdb itself ran the 5' RACE reads through MiXCR, one entry per CDR3 protein. The sample lists over 400,000 distinct CDR3 sequences, roughly a quarter seen once, with 13% in the top ten. The sequenced sample consisted of PBMCs or a T cell subset sorted from them (not recorded which). The receptor set was obtained from an adult woman who had mild COVID-19 (a few samples of this study predate the infection). Cell type and time point are not known. The CDR3 runs from the conserved cysteine through the conserved F or W.

v_gene	len	j_gene	CDR3aa
TRBV11-3	16	TRBJ2-3	CASSLVEPRDTDTQYF
TRBV11-2	13	TRBJ1-4	CASSPGTLEKLFF
TRBV24-1	13	TRBJ2-5	CATSGGFEETQYF
TRBV5-1	17	TRBJ2-7	CASSPKKTSGRFHEQYF
TRBV15	17	TRBJ2-3	CATRERWERTGTDTQYF
TRBV7-8	16	TRBJ1-1	CASSSSRVISHTEAFF
TRBV10-3	12	TRBJ2-1	CAISERVNEQFF
TRBV25-1	16	TRBJ1-6	CASSDSRAGGSSPLHF
TRBV6-5	12	TRBJ2-7	CASSPGTGEQYF
TRBV7-8	16	TRBJ2-2	CASSSRTGERPGELFF
TRBV6-1	15	TRBJ2-7	CASSRRGPGVYEQYF
TRBV4-3	16	TRBJ2-2	CASSQEGGRNTGELFF
TRBV3-1	14	TRBJ2-5	CASSQTSGGETQYF
TRBV7-6	13	TRBJ2-3	CASSKGQTDTQYF
TRBV7-2	15	TRBJ2-3	CASSLGSVRGDTQYF
TRBV20-1	15	TRBJ2-5	CSARDAGDPQETQYF
TRBV19	16	TRBJ1-5	CASSIGTGHSNQPQHF
TRBV30	12	TRBJ1-5	CAWNSFNQPQHF
TRBV2	16	TRBJ2-1	CASSAPRLAGGNEQFF
TRBV12-3/TRBV12-4	12	TRBJ1-1	CASSRGPTEAFF
TRBV24-1	12	TRBJ2-7	CATSYDGHEQYF
TRBV6-1	15	TRBJ2-1	CASRPTHRGIDEQFF
TRBV7-8	12	TRBJ1-1	CASSLDGTEAFF
TRBV30	11	TRBJ1-1	CAWSGTSEAFF
TRBV6-6	19	TRBJ2-7	CASSYSELLSGTGIGEQYF
TRBV11-2	15	TRBJ2-5	CASSFAQWDRETQYF
TRBV3-1	13	TRBJ2-7	CASSHEGGYEQYF
TRBV9	14	TRBJ2-7	CASSAAGTSYEQYF
TRBV12-3/TRBV12-4	14	TRBJ2-7	CASSPDRAAYEQYF
TRBV5-1	14	TRBJ1-5	CASSPTGSWEPQHF
TRBV15	14	TRBJ2-3	CATSSGGDTDTQYF
TRBV13	15	TRBJ2-1	CASSLAVIAYNEQFF
TRBV12-3/TRBV12-4	13	TRBJ2-7	CASSMTGGGEQYF
TRBV7-9	15	TRBJ1-2	CASSLPGQGNYGYTF
TRBV7-8	15	TRBJ2-5	CASSPPGERRETQYF
TRBV2	17	TRBJ2-1	CASSEEAGGPIYNEQFF
TRBV10-3	12	TRBJ2-3	CATGGGTDTQYF
TRBV6-2/TRBV6-3	16	TRBJ1-2	CASSLGGRQANYGYTF
TRBV6-5	13	TRBJ2-7	CASSYSASQGQYF
TRBV5-1	15	TRBJ2-1	CASSPTGVSYNEQFF
TRBV5-1	16	TRBJ2-5	CASWRGLLAGEETQYF
TRBV12-3/TRBV12-4	15	TRBJ1-4	CASSPSGQGNEKLFF
TRBV6-1	20	TRBJ1-5	CASRTRQGSGEFYSNQPQHF
TRBV3-1	11	TRBJ1-2	CASGPGHGYTF
TRBV24-1	13	TRBJ1-1	CATSDLYGGKAFF
TRBV7-2	14	TRBJ2-5	CASSSGLFPETQYF
TRBV10-3	11	TRBJ2-7	CAIGELYEQYF
TRBV6-2/TRBV6-3	13	TRBJ2-7	CASSLLGTSGPNF
TRBV21-1	15	TRBJ2-5	CARGTGGDRQETQYF
TRBV2	12	TRBJ2-7	CASSQAFGEQYF
TRBV5-6	14	TRBJ2-3	CASSLEFLADTQYF
TRBV5-1	16	TRBJ2-7	CASSLAETRSSYEQYF
TRBV5-1	14	TRBJ2-7	CASSFLGWAYEQYF
TRBV6-2/TRBV6-3	16	TRBJ2-1	CASRVTPTSSYNEQFF
TRBV6-5	15	TRBJ2-7	CASSLPGLAMHEQYF
TRBV6-2/TRBV6-3	15	TRBJ2-2	CASISRRTNTGELFF